Listed below are T cell receptor beta chains from one sample, sequenced in a study of T cells in Graves' hyperthyroidism and ophthalmopathy. One entry per CDR3 protein, called by TCRdb with MiXCR from the multiplex PCR reads. In the table there are approximately 400,000 distinct CDR3 sequences, about a fifth of which are singletons. Specimen: blood. All receptors derive from a woman aged 18-30 years with Graves' hyperthyroidism. The CDR3 runs from the conserved cysteine through the conserved F or W. D genes are given only for firm matches. A row's size may be missing; if present it is once, few, many or a size class.

v_call	d_call	j_call	clone_size	cdr3_nt	cdr3_aa
TRBV7-9	TRBD1	TRBJ1-1	many	TGTGCCAGCAGCGCCCCGGACAGGGCGGACACTGAAGCTTTCTTT	CASSAPDRADTEAFF
TRBV10-1	TRBD2	TRBJ2-7	many	TGCGCCAGCAGTGGAATAGCGGGGGGGCTTCAGGAGCAGTACTTC	CASSGIAGGLQEQYF
TRBV11-2	TRBD1	TRBJ1-2	many	TGTGCCAGCAGCTACGGGACAGCGGCGCTGGGTGGCTACACCTTC	CASSYGTAALGGYTF
TRBV6-1	-	TRBJ2-2	few	TGTGCCAGCAGCGCACTAGAAAACACCGGGGAGCTGTTTTTT	CASSALENTGELFF
TRBV12-3/TRBV12-4	TRBD2	TRBJ2-4	few	TGTGCCAGCAGTCCTTCCCTGGTGGGGGGGAAAAACATTAAGTACTTC	CASSPSLVGGKNIKYF
TRBV2	-	TRBJ1-3	-	TGTGCCAGCAGTGCTGCCATATCTGGAAACACCATATATTTT	CASSAAISGNTIYF
TRBV6-1	-	TRBJ2-7	many	TGTGCCAGCAGATTGAGACAGACCTACGAGCAGTACTTC	CASRLRQTYEQYF
TRBV29-1	TRBD2	TRBJ2-3	-	TGCAGCGTTACGGGAGGGAAGCAGGGCGTGGATACGCAGTATTTT	CSVTGGKQGVDTQYF
TRBV18	TRBD2	TRBJ2-4	many	TGTGCCAGCTCACGTCGACTAGCGGGGGGGCCTTCCAAAAACATTCAGTACTTC	CASSRRLAGGPSKNIQYF
TRBV6-1	-	TRBJ1-5	many	TGTGCCAGCAGCCGGGACCCACTCTCTATGGATCAGCCCCAGCATTTT	CASSRDPLSMDQPQHF
TRBV29-1	-	TRBJ1-6	many	TGCAGCGTTGGGATGGACCTAAATTCACCCCTCCACTTT	CSVGMDLNSPLHF
TRBV20-1	-	TRBJ1-1	few	TGCAGTGCTAGAGTGGTCGGAATGAACACTGAAGCTTTCTTT	CSARVVGMNTEAFF
TRBV3-1	TRBD1	TRBJ1-2	-	TGTGCCAGCAGCCAGGCAAGGACAGGGGGCAACTATGGCTACACCTTC	CASSQARTGGNYGYTF
TRBV6-5	TRBD1	TRBJ2-7	many	TGTGCCAGCACTTCCGGGACAGGGATTGCCTACTCCTACGAGCAGTACTTC	CASTSGTGIAYSYEQYF
TRBV20-1	-	TRBJ2-7	many	TGCAGTGCTTCGGACGCAACCAAGCAGTACTTC	CSASDATKQYF
TRBV20-1	TRBD1	TRBJ1-5	-	TGCAGTGCCCCCCCCCCCAGGGGGAGCAATCAGCCCCAGCATTTT	CSAPPPRGSNQPQHF
TRBV7-9	-	TRBJ1-1	many	TGTGCCACCAACTATGGGTCCGGGGGAGGAACTGAAGCTTTCTTT	CATNYGSGGGTEAFF
TRBV2	TRBD1	TRBJ2-7	many	TGTGCCAGCAGGACAGGGAACTCCTACGAGCAGTACTTC	CASRTGNSYEQYF
TRBV12-3/TRBV12-4	-	TRBJ2-7	many	TGTGCCAGCAGTTTATTAGGGGACGAGCAGTACTTC	CASSLLGDEQYF
TRBV18	-	TRBJ2-7	many	TGTGCCAGCTCACCACCCCCCCCCTTGAGAGAGCAGTACTTC	CASSPPPPLREQYF
TRBV27	-	TRBJ2-5	many	TGTGCCAGCAGTCGGGGGCCCACCATCCTGGGGGTGACCCAGTACTTC	CASSRGPTILGVTQYF
TRBV6-2/TRBV6-3	-	TRBJ1-2	many	TGTGCCAGCAGTTACGGAGCTAACTATGGCTACACCTTC	CASSYGANYGYTF
TRBV12-3/TRBV12-4	-	TRBJ2-4	many	TGTGCCAGCAGTTCGGGACATCGGAACATTCAGTACTTC	CASSSGHRNIQYF
TRBV5-1	-	TRBJ2-4	many	TGCGCCAGCTCCCCGGCACCTGCCAAAAACATTCAGTACTTC	CASSPAPAKNIQYF
TRBV12-3/TRBV12-4	TRBD1	TRBJ1-3	-	TGTGCCAGCAGTCAGGGACAGGTACCCGGAAACACCATATATTTT	CASSQGQVPGNTIYF
TRBV15	-	TRBJ2-7	-	TGTGCCACCAGCAGCCCGGGAACCAATTCCTACGAGCAGTACTTC	CATSSPGTNSYEQYF
TRBV4-1	-	TRBJ2-4	many	TGCGCCAGCAGCCCCGACTTGGGAAACATTCAGTACTTC	CASSPDLGNIQYF
TRBV7-8	-	TRBJ1-1	many	TGTGCCAGCAGCTTCTTGGGGGGGAACACTGAAGCTTTCTTT	CASSFLGGNTEAFF
TRBV6-5	-	TRBJ1-5	many	TGTGCCAGCAGTTCCCCACCTCAGCCCCAGCATTTT	CASSSPPQPQHF
TRBV12-3/TRBV12-4	-	TRBJ2-7	many	TGTGCCAGCAGTTTAGGGTATTACAACGAGCAGTACTTC	CASSLGYYNEQYF